These T cell receptor beta chains were read from a single sample in a study of cytomegalovirus exposure and HLA in healthy donors. Assay used: immunoSEQ multiplex PCR; TCRdb lists only in-frame clones, some missing. Among around 110,000 clones, approximately 80% were seen once, and the ten largest hold 3.5% to 4.5%. The sample consisted of PBMCs. All receptors derive from a man younger than 40 in good health and CMV-seropositive. The CDR3 runs from the conserved cysteine through the conserved F or W. D genes are given only for firm matches. Expanded clones get a size class; other rows say once, few or many, or leave the size out.

CASSLTGQGQPQHF	TGTGCCAGCTCACTGACGGGCCAGGGTCAGCCCCAGCATTTT	NA	NA	TRBV18	TRBJ1-5
CAWAGTGVALHF	TGTGCCTGGGCCGGGACAGGGGTGGCCCTCCACTTT	few	TRBD1	TRBV30	TRBJ1-6
CAIDGGTTEAFF	TGTGCCATCGACGGGGGGACCACTGAAGCTTTCTTT	NA	NA	TRBV10-3	TRBJ1-1
CASQESSGNTIYF	TGTGCCTCCCAGGAAAGCTCTGGAAACACCATATATTTT	NA	NA	TRBV30	TRBJ1-3
CASSEYRSYVEAFF	TGTGCCAGCAGTGAATATCGCAGTTATGTTGAAGCTTTCTTT	few	NA	TRBV2	TRBJ1-1
CSVGTGFNTGELFF	TGCAGCGTTGGGACAGGATTTAACACCGGGGAGCTGTTTTTT	NA	TRBD1	TRBV29-1	TRBJ2-2
CASKSSGPNNEQFF	TGTGCCAGCAAAAGTAGCGGACCTAACAATGAGCAGTTCTTC	NA	NA	TRBV6-6	TRBJ2-1
CASSAGIRRNSPLHF	TGTGCCAGCAGCGCCGGGATCCGAAGGAATTCACCCCTCCACTTT	NA	NA	TRBV9	TRBJ1-6
CSVVAFGGAYNEQFF	TGCAGCGTTGTCGCGTTTGGGGGCGCCTACAATGAGCAGTTCTTC	NA	NA	TRBV29-1	TRBJ2-1
CASSSGTSSLNNEQFF	TGTGCCAGCAGCTCCGGGACTAGCAGCCTTAACAATGAGCAGTTCTTC	few	TRBD2	TRBV5-6	TRBJ2-1
CASSRGTTAYGYTF	TGTGCCAGCAGTCGCGGGACCACAGCCTATGGCTACACCTTC	NA	NA	TRBV28	TRBJ1-2
CASSRDAGLENTQYF	TGTGCCAGCAGTAGGGACGCGGGACTAGAGAATACGCAGTATTTT	NA	TRBD2	TRBV6-4	TRBJ2-3
CASTLPQGDTEAFF	TGTGCCAGCACCCTACCCCAGGGGGACACTGAAGCTTTCTTT	NA	TRBD1	TRBV28	TRBJ1-1
CARSASGGSGPDTQYF	TGTGCCAGAAGTGCTAGCGGGGGTAGTGGTCCAGATACGCAGTATTTT	NA	TRBD2	TRBV5-3	TRBJ2-3
CASSFLTGGEAKNIQYF	TGTGCCAGCAGTTTTTTAACGGGGGGGGAAGCCAAAAACATTCAGTACTTC	few	TRBD2	TRBV28	TRBJ2-4
CASSLPTSWTDTQYF	TGTGCCAGCAGCTTGCCGACTAGCTGGACAGATACGCAGTATTTT	NA	TRBD2	TRBV5-8	TRBJ2-3
CASSVDPRGLNTEAFF	TGTGCCAGCAGTGTTGACCCCAGGGGGTTGAACACTGAAGCTTTCTTT	NA	TRBD1	TRBV2	TRBJ1-1
CASRPTGSDRNTIYF	TGTGCCAGCAGGCCTACCGGGTCCGACCGAAACACCATATATTTT	NA	NA	TRBV7-2	TRBJ1-3
CAWSRYVGASYEQYF	TGTGCCTGGAGTCGGTACGTAGGGGCCTCCTACGAGCAGTACTTC	few	NA	TRBV30	TRBJ2-7
CASSPGTPGLNEQFF	TGTGCCAGCAGCCCCGGGACTCCTGGCCTCAATGAGCAGTTCTTC	NA	NA	TRBV5-5	TRBJ2-1
CASSATGTGMYAFF	TGTGCCAGCAGCGCCACCGGGACAGGGATGTACGCTTTCTTT	NA	TRBD1	TRBV9	TRBJ1-1
CASSYSFGSTGELFF	TGTGCCAGCAGTTACTCGTTCGGGTCGACCGGGGAGCTGTTTTTT	NA	NA	TRBV6-5	TRBJ2-2
CASSLAPQTYEQYF	TGTGCCAGCAGCTTAGCTCCACAGACCTACGAGCAGTACTTC	NA	NA	TRBV11-2	TRBJ2-7
CASSPKGLPSEQYF	TGTGCCAGCAGCCCAAAAGGACTACCGTCCGAGCAGTACTTC	NA	NA	TRBV7-9	TRBJ2-7
CASRHCEFF	TGTGCCAGCAGGCACTGCGAGTTCTTC	NA	NA	TRBV9	TRBJ2-1
CAIGNTYYEQYF	TGTGCCATCGGGAATACTTACTACGAGCAGTACTTC	NA	NA	TRBV7-9	TRBJ2-7
CASSRSLAIQNNEQFF	TGTGCCAGCAGCCGCTCGCTAGCGATTCAAAACAATGAGCAGTTCTTC	NA	NA	TRBV7-2	TRBJ2-1
CASSLSTGGAVAGELFF	TGTGCCAGCAGTTTATCAACAGGGGGCGCAGTGGCCGGGGAGCTGTTTTTT	NA	TRBD1	TRBV27	TRBJ2-2
CASSLGLPGGELFF	TGCGCCAGCAGCTTGGGACTCCCCGGGGGGGAGCTGTTTTTT	NA	NA	TRBV5-1	TRBJ2-2
CASSLGTSGQETQYF	TGTGCCAGCAGCTTAGGGACTAGCGGACAAGAGACCCAGTACTTC	NA	TRBD2	TRBV5-4	TRBJ2-5
CASSLTAGVRKDTQYF	TGTGCCAGCAGCTTAACAGCGGGAGTGCGAAAAGATACGCAGTATTTT	NA	TRBD2	TRBV7-9	TRBJ2-3
CASSPVGQGDSPLHF	TGTGCCAGCAGCCCAGTGGGACAGGGCGATTCACCCCTCCACTTT	NA	TRBD1	TRBV7-2	TRBJ1-6
CASSLVAGGNYGYTF	TGTGCCAGCAGCTTAGTGGCAGGGGGCAACTATGGCTACACCTTC	NA	TRBD1	TRBV7-2	TRBJ1-2
CASSSGQGGAYEQYF	TGCGCCAGCAGCTCGGGACAGGGGGGGGCCTACGAGCAGTACTTC	NA	TRBD1	TRBV5-1	TRBJ2-7
CATIRLNTGELFF	TGTGCCACCATAAGACTGAACACCGGGGAGCTGTTTTTT	NA	NA	TRBV6-5	TRBJ2-2
CASSQPVRGRNEQFF	TGTGCCAGCAGCCAGCCCGTTAGAGGGAGGAATGAGCAGTTCTTC	NA	NA	TRBV4-2	TRBJ2-1
CASSPLGTAYPSYEQYF	TGTGCCAGCAGCCCATTGGGGACAGCCTACCCCTCCTACGAGCAGTACTTC	NA	TRBD1	TRBV11-2	TRBJ2-7
CASSVAGQGGNSPLHF	TGTGCCAGCAGCGTAGCCGGACAGGGGGGAAATTCACCCCTCCACTTT	NA	TRBD1	TRBV9	TRBJ1-6
CASSQGLAGGPDTQYF	TGTGCCAGCAGCCAAGGACTAGCGGGAGGGCCAGATACGCAGTATTTT	NA	TRBD2	TRBV4-2	TRBJ2-3
CASSSTGENSQYF	TGTGCCAGCAGTTCGACAGGGGAGAACAGTCAGTACTTC	NA	TRBD1	TRBV7-2	TRBJ2-4
CASSLAGGYEQYF	TGTGCCAGCAGCCTAGCGGGAGGTTACGAGCAGTACTTC	NA	TRBD2	TRBV9	TRBJ2-7
CASSQNQGGEDEQYF	TGCGCCAGCAGCCAAAACCAGGGGGGAGAGGACGAGCAGTACTTC	once	NA	TRBV4-1	TRBJ2-7
CASSPRTGTSPLHF	TGTGCCAGCAGTCCTCGGACAGGGACTTCACCCCTCCACTTT	NA	TRBD1	TRBV6-6	TRBJ1-6
CASSKTLQAQSHQPQHF	TGTGCCAGTAGTAAAACACTACAAGCCCAGTCCCATCAGCCCCAGCATTTT	NA	NA	TRBV19	TRBJ1-5
CAISESKRGSGQPQHF	TGTGCCATCAGTGAGTCGAAGCGGGGTTCGGGTCAGCCCCAGCATTTT	NA	NA	TRBV10-3	TRBJ1-5
CASTRDRLDEQYF	TGCGCCAGCACCCGGGACAGGCTTGACGAGCAGTACTTC	NA	TRBD1	TRBV5-1	TRBJ2-7
CATSRAREGRDTGELFF	TGTGCCACCAGCAGAGCCCGGGAGGGCCGGGACACCGGGGAGCTGTTTTTT	NA	TRBD2	TRBV15	TRBJ2-2
CASSPRQTHEQYF	TGTGCCAGCTCACCTAGACAGACCCACGAGCAGTACTTC	few	NA	TRBV18	TRBJ2-7
CATSTERGYEQYF	TGTGCCACCAGCACTGAGAGGGGGTACGAGCAGTACTTC	NA	NA	TRBV15	TRBJ2-7
CASSYNSGTSGSIVTGELFF	TGTGCCAGCAGCTACAACAGTGGAACTAGCGGGAGTATAGTAACCGGGGAGCTGTTTTTT	NA	TRBD2	TRBV4-2	TRBJ2-2
CASSFSLAGEQYF	TGTGCCAGCAGCTTTAGCCTAGCCGGCGAGCAGTACTTC	NA	NA	TRBV7-6	TRBJ2-7
CASSSPAGERGGQYF	TGCGCCAGCAGCTCCCCTGCGGGAGAGCGAGGGGGCCAGTACTTC	NA	NA	TRBV5-1	TRBJ2-5
CASSPGGGGTDTQYF	TGTGCCAGCAGTCCCGGCGGCGGGGGCACAGATACGCAGTATTTT	NA	NA	TRBV6-4	TRBJ2-3
CASSVALAGDQDTQYF	TGTGCCAGCAGCGTAGCACTAGCGGGAGATCAAGATACGCAGTATTTT	NA	TRBD2	TRBV9	TRBJ2-3
CASSQATGSQPQHF	TGCGCCAGCAGCCAAGCGACAGGGAGTCAGCCCCAGCATTTT	NA	TRBD1	TRBV4-3	TRBJ1-5
CASSRVRDRSYEQYF	TGTGCCAGCAGCCGAGTCCGGGACAGATCCTACGAGCAGTACTTC	NA	TRBD1	TRBV28	TRBJ2-7
CSVEDHRGRRGNYGYTF	TGCAGCGTTGAAGATCACAGGGGAAGGAGAGGGAACTATGGCTACACCTTC	NA	TRBD1	TRBV29-1	TRBJ1-2
CASSSPRDRYTEAFF	TGTGCCAGCAGTTCCCCCCGGGACAGATACACTGAAGCTTTCTTT	NA	TRBD1	TRBV28	TRBJ1-1
CASNGQRGGAYEQYF	TGTGCCAGCAACGGACAGCGGGGGGGAGCCTACGAGCAGTACTTC	NA	TRBD2	TRBV2	TRBJ2-7
CASSFTDTEAFF	TGTGCCAGCAGCTTCACGGACACTGAAGCTTTCTTT	NA	NA	TRBV7-6	TRBJ1-1